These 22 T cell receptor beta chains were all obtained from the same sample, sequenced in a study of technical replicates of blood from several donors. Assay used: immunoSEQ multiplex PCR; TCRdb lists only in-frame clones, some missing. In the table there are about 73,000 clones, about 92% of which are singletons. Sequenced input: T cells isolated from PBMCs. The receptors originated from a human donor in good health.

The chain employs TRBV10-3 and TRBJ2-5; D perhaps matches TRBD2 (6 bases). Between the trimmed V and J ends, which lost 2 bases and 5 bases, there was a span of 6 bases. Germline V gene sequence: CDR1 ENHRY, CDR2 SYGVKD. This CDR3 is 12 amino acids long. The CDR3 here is CAISEREETQYF. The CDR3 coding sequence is TGTGCCATCAGTGAGCGGGAGGAGACCCAGTACTTC.

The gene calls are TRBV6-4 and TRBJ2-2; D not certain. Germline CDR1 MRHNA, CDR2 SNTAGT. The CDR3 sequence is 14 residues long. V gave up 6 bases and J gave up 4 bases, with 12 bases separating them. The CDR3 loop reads CASRAHRGTGELFF. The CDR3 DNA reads TGTGCCAGCAGGGCCCACCGAGGCACCGGGGAGCTGTTTTTT.

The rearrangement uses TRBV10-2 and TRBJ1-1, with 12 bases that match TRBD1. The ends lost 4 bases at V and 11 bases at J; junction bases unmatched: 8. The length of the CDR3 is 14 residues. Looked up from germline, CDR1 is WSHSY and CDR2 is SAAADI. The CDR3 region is CASSGGTGGDRAFF. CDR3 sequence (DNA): TGCGCCAGCAGTGGCGGGACAGGGGGCGATCGGGCTTTCTTT.

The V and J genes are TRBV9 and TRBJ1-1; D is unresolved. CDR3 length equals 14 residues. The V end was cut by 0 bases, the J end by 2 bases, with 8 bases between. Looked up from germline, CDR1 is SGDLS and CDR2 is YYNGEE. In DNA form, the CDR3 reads TGTGCCAGCAGCGTAGGAAACACCAACACTGAAGCTTTCTTT. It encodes CASSVGNTNTEAFF.

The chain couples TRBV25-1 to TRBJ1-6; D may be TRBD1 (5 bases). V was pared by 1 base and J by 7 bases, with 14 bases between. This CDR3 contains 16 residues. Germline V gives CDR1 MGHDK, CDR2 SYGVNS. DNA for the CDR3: TGTGCCAGCAGTGAATCTCTCGGCAGGGTAAATTCACCCCTCCACTTT. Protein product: CASSESLGRVNSPLHF.

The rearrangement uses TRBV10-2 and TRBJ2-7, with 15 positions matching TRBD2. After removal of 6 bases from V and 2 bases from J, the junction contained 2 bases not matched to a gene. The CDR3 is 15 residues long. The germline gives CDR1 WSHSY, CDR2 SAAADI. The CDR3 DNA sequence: TGCGCCAGCAGCGGACTAGCGGGAGGGCCCTACGAGCAGTACTTC. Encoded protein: CASSGLAGGPYEQYF.

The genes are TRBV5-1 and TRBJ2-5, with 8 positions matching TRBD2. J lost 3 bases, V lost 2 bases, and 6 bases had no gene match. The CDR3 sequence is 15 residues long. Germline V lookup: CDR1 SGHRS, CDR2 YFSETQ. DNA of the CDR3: TGCGCCAGCAGCTTCTCCGGGACTAGGGAAGAGACCCAGTACTTC. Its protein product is CASSFSGTREETQYF.

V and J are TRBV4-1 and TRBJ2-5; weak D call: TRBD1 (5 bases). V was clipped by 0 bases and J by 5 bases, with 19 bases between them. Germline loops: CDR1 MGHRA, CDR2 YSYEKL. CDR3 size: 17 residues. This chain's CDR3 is CASSQDSRGPDPETQYF. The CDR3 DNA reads TGCGCCAGCAGCCAAGATAGTAGGGGTCCCGATCCGGAGACCCAGTACTTC.

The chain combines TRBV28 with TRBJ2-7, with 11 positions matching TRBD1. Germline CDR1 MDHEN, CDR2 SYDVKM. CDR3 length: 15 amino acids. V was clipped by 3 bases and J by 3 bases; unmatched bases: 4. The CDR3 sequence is CASSLNGTGGYEQYF. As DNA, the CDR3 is TGTGCCAGCAGTTTGAACGGGACAGGGGGCTACGAGCAGTACTTC.

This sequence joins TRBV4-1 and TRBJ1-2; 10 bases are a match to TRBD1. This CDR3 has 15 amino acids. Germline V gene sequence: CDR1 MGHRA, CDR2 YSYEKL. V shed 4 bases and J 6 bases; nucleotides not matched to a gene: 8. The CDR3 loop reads CASSLGTGVPHGYTF. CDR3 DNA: TGCGCCAGCAGCCTCGGGACAGGGGTCCCGCATGGCTACACCTTC.

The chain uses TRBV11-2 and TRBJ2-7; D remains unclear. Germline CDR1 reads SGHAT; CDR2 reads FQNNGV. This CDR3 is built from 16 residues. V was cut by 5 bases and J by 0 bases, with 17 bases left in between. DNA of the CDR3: TGTGCCAGCAGCCTTGCCTCGTTGCGAAGCTCCTACGAGCAGTACTTC. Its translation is CASSLASLRSSYEQYF.

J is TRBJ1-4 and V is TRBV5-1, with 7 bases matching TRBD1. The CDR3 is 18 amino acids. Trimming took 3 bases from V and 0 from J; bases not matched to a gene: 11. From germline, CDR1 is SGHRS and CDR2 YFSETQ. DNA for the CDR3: TGCGCCAGCAGCTCATTACCGGGACAGCCTGCAACTAATGAAAAACTGTTTTTT. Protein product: CASSSLPGQPATNEKLFF.

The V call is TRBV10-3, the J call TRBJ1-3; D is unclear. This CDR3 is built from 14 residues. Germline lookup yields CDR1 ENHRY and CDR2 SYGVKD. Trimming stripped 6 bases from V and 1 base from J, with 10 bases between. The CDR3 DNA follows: TGTGCCATCAGGACCGGAGATTCTGGAAACACCATATATTTT. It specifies CAIRTGDSGNTIYF.

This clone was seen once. The CDR3 reads CASSSPSGSPYEQYF. The CDR3 nucleotides are TGTGCCAGCAGCTCCCCCAGCGGGAGCCCCTACGAGCAGTACTTC. The chain recombines TRBV28 with TRBJ2-7; 8 nucleotides align to TRBD2. CDR3 length: 15 amino acids. The junction had 9 bases not matched to a gene; V was cut back by 6 bases and J by 2 bases. Germline CDR1 MDHEN, CDR2 SYDVKM.

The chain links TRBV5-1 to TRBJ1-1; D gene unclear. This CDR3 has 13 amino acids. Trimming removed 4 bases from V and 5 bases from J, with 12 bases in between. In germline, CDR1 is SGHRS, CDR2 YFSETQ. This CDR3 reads CASSPRGSTEAFF. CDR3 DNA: TGCGCCAGCAGCCCCCGCGGGTCTACTGAAGCTTTCTTT.

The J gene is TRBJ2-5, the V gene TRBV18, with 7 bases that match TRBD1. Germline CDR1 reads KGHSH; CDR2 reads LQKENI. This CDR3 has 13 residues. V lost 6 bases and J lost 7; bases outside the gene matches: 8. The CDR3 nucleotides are TGTGCCAGCTCTTCCGACAGGGCCGCGACCCAGTACTTC. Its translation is CASSSDRAATQYF.

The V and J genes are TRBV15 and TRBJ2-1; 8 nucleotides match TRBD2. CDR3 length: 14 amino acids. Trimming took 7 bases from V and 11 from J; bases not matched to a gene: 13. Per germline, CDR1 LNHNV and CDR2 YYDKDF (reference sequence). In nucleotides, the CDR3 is TGTGCCACCACCCCGGCGGGAGGCACCCTGAAGCAGTTCTTC. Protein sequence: CATTPAGGTLKQFF.

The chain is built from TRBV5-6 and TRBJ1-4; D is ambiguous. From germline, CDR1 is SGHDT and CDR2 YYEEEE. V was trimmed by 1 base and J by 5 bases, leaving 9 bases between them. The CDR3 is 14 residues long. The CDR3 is CASSLQASNEKLFF. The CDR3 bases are TGTGCCAGCAGCTTGCAGGCGTCGAATGAAAAACTGTTTTTT.

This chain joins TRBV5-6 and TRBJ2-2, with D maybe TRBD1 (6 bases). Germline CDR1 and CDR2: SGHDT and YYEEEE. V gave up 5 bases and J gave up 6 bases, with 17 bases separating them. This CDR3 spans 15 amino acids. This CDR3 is CASSWDISAPGELFF. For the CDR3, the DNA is TGTGCCAGCAGTTGGGACATTTCAGCCCCCGGGGAGCTGTTTTTT. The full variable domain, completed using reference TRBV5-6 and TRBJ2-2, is DAGVTQSPTHLIKTRGQQVTLRCSPKSGHDTVSWYQQALGQGPQFIFQYYEEEERQRGNFPDRFSGHQFPNYSSELNVNALLLGDSALYLCASSWDISAPGELFFGEGSRLTVL.

The CDR3 loop is CASRRQADQPQHF. The CDR3 region has the DNA TGTGCCAGCAGGAGACAGGCAGATCAGCCCCAGCATTTT. This chain uses TRBV27 with TRBJ1-5; weak D call: TRBD1 (6 bases). The CDR3 length is 13 residues. The germline CDR1 and CDR2 sequences are MNHEY and SMNVEV (reference sequence). Between the trimmed V and J ends, which lost 6 bases and 5 bases, there was a span of 11 bases.

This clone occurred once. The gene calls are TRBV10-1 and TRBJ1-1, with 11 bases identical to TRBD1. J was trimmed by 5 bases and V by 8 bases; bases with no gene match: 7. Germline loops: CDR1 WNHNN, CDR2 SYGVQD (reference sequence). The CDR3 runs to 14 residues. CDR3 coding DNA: TGCGCCAGCCAACCGGGACAGGGGGGAACTGAAGCTTTCTTT. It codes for CASQPGQGGTEAFF.

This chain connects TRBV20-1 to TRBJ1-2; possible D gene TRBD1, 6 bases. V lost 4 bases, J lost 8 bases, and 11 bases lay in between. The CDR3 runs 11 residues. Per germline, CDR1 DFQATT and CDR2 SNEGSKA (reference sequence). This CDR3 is CSATGEGGYTF. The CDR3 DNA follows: TGCAGTGCTACAGGGGAAGGAGGCTACACCTTC.